This T cell receptor beta chain originates from a study of cytomegalovirus exposure and HLA in healthy donors. The CDR3 sequence is 13 residues long. Germline assignment: CDR1 MDHEN and CDR2 SYDVKM. V was clipped by 5 bases and J by 5 bases; unmatched bases: 5. TCRdb's copy holds only in-frame clones and misses some; the assay was immunoSEQ multiplex PCR. The sample includes 92,000 or so clones, 96% of them seen just once. This sequence was found in a man aged 18 to 29 in good health and CMV-seronegative. Sample: PBMCs. The rearrangement uses TRBV28 and TRBJ1-2; TRBD1 matches at 7 bases. This chain's CDR3 is CASSLGTEYGYTF. CDR3 DNA: TGTGCCAGCAGTCTTGGGACAGAATATGGCTACACCTTC.